Sequencing of this T cell receptor beta chain was carried out in a study of T cells in Graves' hyperthyroidism and ophthalmopathy. For the study at large: Peripheral blood was collected at initial diagnosis, before any treatment.

The study's findings and limits: In validation, the model predicted ophthalmopathy. These predictions came a median 6.5 months before onset. Most clonotypes expanded in thyroid above 0.001 were likewise present in blood.

V lost 4 bases to trimming and J lost 5 bases, with 17 bases between them. CDR1 and CDR2 from the germline V gene are MNHEY and SVGEGT. This CDR3 has 15 residues. This clonotype was found many times. Its cognate antigen is unknown. Patients aged 18 to 65 had newly diagnosed hyperthyroidism of under 2 months' duration. There were TCR beta CDR3 regions amplified from RNA transcripts. The TCR CDR3 first-round RT-PCR relied on the HTBI primer set. TCRdb reanalysed the multiplex PCR reads using MiXCR and keeps one entry per CDR3 protein. The table lists fewer than 650,000 distinct CDR3 sequences, around 13% of them singletons.

The chain has TRBV6-2 or TRBV6-3 and TRBJ1-1; D gene ambiguous. The clonotype originates from a woman in her twenties or thirties with Graves' hyperthyroidism that later progressed to Graves' ophthalmopathy. The sequencing input was blood. The CDR3: CASSSLRIGWTEAFF. CDR3 in DNA: TGTGCCAGCAGTTCTCTTCGGATTGGGTGGACTGAAGCTTTCTTT.